The 2 T cell receptor beta chains below were found in one sample sequenced in a study of blood T cell repertoires in COVID-19. The table came from immunoSEQ multiplex PCR; TCRdb's copy has only in-frame clones and leaves some out. The sample consists of almost 250,000 clones, about 89% of them appearing once. The specimen was PBMCs or T cells enriched from blood (not recorded which). The receptors here all came from a woman aged 25-40 years who had recovered from COVID-19.

V gene TRBV7-2 combines with J gene TRBJ2-4; 12 bases are a match to TRBD2. CDR3 length equals 20 residues. Germline CDR1 is SGHTA and CDR2 is FQGNSA. V shed 0 bases and J 1 base; nucleotides not matched to a gene: 10. The CDR3 loop reads CASSLASSGRADGAKNIQYF. The DNA of the CDR3 is TGTGCCAGCAGCTTAGCGTCTAGCGGGAGGGCCGATGGGGCCAAAAACATTCAGTACTTC.

This clone was picked up many times. This chain uses TRBV9 with TRBJ2-3; 10 positions match TRBD1. This CDR3 is built from 16 residues. The V and J ends lost 3 bases and 7 bases, in that order; junction bases with no gene match: 11. Germline V gene sequence: CDR1 SGDLS, CDR2 YYNGEE. The CDR3 spells CASSASTGGVRNTQYF. The CDR3 DNA reads as TGTGCCAGCAGCGCATCGACAGGGGGCGTTCGAAATACGCAGTATTTT.